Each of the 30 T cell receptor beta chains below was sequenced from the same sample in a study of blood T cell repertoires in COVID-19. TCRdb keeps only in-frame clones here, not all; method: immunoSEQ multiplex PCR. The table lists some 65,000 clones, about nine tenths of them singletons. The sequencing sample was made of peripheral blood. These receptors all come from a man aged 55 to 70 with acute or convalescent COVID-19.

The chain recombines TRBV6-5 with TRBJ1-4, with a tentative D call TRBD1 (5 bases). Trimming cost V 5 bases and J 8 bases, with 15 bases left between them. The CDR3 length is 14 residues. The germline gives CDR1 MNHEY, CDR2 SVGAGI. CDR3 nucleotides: TGTGCCAGCAGTCTAGGGGCCCGGGGGGAAAAACTGTTTTTT. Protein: CASSLGARGEKLFF.

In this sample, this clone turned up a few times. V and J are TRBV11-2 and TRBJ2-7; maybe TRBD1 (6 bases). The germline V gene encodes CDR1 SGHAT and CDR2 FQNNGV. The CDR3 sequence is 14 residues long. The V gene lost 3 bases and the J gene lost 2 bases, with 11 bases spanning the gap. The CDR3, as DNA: TGTGCCAGCAGCTTTGGGGCAGGGGCCTACGAGCAGTACTTC. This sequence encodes CASSFGAGAYEQYF.

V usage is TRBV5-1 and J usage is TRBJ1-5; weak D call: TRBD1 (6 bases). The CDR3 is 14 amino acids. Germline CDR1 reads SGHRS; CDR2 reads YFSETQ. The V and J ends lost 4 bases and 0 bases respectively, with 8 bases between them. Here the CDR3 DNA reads TGCGCCAGCAGCATGGACAGTAGCAATCAGCCCCAGCATTTT. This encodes CASSMDSSNQPQHF.

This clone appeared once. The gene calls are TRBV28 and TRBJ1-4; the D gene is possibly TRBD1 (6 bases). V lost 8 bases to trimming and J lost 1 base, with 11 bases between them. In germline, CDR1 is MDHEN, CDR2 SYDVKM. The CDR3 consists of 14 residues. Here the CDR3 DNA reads TGTGCCAGCGGACAGATGAGAACTAATGAAAAACTGTTTTTT. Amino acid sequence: CASGQMRTNEKLFF.

In DNA, the CDR3 is TGTGCCAGCAGTTCCGAGTCTCACAATTCACCCCTCCACTTT. This sequence encodes CASSSESHNSPLHF. The gene calls are TRBV27 and TRBJ1-6; D remains ambiguous. V lost 4 bases to trimming and J lost 7 bases, with 11 bases between them. The CDR3 runs 14 residues. The germline V gene encodes CDR1 MNHEY and CDR2 SMNVEV (reference sequence).

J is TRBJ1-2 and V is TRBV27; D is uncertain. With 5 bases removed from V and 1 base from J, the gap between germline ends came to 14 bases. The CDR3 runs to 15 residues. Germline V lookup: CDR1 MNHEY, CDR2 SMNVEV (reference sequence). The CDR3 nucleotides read TGTGCCAGCAGTACATGGAGAGGAATTAACTATGGCTACACCTTC. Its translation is CASSTWRGINYGYTF.

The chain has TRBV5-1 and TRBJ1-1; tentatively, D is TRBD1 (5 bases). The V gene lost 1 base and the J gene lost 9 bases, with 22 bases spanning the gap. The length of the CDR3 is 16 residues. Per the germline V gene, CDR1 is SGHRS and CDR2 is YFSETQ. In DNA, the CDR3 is TGCGCCAGCAGCTTGTCACCCACCCAGAAGGGGATCCAAGCTTTCTTT. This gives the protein CASSLSPTQKGIQAFF.

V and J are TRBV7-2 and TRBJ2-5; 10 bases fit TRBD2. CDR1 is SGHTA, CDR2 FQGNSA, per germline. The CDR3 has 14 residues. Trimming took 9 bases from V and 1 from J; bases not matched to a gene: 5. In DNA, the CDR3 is TGTGCCAGTTCTAGCGGGGGACTCCAAGAGACCCAGTACTTC. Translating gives CASSSGGLQETQYF. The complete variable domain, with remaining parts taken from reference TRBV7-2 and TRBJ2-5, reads GAGVSQSPSNKVTEKGKDVELRCDPISGHTALYWYRQSLGQGLEFLIYFQGNSAPDKSGLPSDRFSAERTGGSVSTLTIQRTQQEDSAVYLCASSSGGLQETQYFGPGTRLLVL.

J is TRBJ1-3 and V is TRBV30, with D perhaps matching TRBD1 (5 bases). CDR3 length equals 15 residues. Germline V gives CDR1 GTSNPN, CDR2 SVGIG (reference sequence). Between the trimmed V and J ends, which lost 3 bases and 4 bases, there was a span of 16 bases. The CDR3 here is CAWRARDRGGNTIYF. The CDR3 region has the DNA TGTGCCTGGAGGGCGCGGGACCGGGGCGGAAACACCATATATTTT.

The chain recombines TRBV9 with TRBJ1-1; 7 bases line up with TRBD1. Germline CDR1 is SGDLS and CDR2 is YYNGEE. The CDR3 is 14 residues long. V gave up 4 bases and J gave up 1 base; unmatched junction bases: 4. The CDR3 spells CASSPEGANTEAFF. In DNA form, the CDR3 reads TGTGCCAGCAGCCCCGAGGGGGCGAACACTGAAGCTTTCTTT. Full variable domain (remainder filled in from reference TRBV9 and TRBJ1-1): DSGVTQTPKHLITATGQRVTLRCSPRSGDLSVYWYQQSLDQGLQFLIQYYNGEERAKGNILERFSAQQFPDLHSELNLSSLELGDSALYFCASSPEGANTEAFFGQGTRLTVV.

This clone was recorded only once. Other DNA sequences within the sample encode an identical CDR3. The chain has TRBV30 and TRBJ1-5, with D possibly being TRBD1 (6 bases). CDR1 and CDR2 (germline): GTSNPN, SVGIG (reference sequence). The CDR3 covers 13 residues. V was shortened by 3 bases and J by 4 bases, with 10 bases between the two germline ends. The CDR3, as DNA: TGTGCCTGGAGCCCTCAGGGGAATCAGCCCCAGCATTTT. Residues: CAWSPQGNQPQHF.

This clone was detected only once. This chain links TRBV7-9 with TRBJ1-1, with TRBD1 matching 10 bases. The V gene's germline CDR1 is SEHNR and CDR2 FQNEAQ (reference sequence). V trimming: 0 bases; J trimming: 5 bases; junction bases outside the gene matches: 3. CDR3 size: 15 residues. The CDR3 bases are TGTGCCAGCAGCTTAGCGACAGGGGGCAGGACTGAAGCTTTCTTT. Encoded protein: CASSLATGGRTEAFF.

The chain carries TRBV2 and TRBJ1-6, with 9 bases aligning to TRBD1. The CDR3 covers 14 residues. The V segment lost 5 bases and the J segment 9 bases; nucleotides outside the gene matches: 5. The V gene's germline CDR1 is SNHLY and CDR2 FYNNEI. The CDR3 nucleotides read TGTGCCAGCAGTCCGACAGGGGGTAGTTCACCCCTCCACTTT. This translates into CASSPTGGSSPLHF.

The CDR3 protein is CSVEVSGQGGYGYTF. The CDR3 DNA sequence: TGCAGCGTTGAAGTATCGGGACAGGGAGGCTATGGCTACACCTTC. The rearrangement links TRBV29-1 to TRBJ1-2, with TRBD1 identical over 9 bases. Germline trimming cut 1 base from V and 4 bases from J; bases unmatched to any gene: 7. Per the germline V gene, CDR1 is SQVTM and CDR2 is ANQGSEA. The length of the CDR3 is 15 residues.

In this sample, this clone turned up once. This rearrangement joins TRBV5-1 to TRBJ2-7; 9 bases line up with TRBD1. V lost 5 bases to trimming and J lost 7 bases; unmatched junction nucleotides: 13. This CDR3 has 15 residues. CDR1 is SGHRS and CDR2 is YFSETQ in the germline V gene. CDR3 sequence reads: CASRQHRDRDWEQYF. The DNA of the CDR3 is TGCGCCAGCAGACAACACCGGGACAGGGACTGGGAGCAGTACTTC.

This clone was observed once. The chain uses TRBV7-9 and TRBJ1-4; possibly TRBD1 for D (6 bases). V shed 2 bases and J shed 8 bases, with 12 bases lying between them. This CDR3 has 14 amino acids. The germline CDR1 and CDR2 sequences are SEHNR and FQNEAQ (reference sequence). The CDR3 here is CASSLKGQGEKLFF. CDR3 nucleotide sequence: TGTGCCAGCAGCTTAAAAGGGCAGGGGGAAAAACTGTTTTTT.

CDR3 residues: CASSREYEQYF. The CDR3 DNA follows: TGTGCCAGCAGCCGAGAATACGAGCAGTACTTC. This chain links TRBV11-2 with TRBJ2-7; D remains ambiguous. The germline V and J ends were trimmed by 5 bases and 4 bases, with 6 bases remaining between them. Per the germline V gene, CDR1 is SGHAT and CDR2 is FQNNGV. CDR3 size: 11 residues.

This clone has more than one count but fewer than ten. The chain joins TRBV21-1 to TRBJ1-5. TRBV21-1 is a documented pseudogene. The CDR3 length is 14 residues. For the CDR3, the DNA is TGTGCCAGCAGCTTACGGAGAGTCAATCAGCCCCAGCATTTT. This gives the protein CASSLRRVNQPQHF.

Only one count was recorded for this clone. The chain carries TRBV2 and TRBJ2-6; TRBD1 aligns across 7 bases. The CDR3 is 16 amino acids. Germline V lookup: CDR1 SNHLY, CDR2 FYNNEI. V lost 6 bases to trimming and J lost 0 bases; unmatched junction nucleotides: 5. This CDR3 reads CASRRTGNSGANVLTF. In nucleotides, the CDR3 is TGTGCCAGCAGAAGGACAGGAAACTCTGGGGCCAACGTCCTGACTTTC.

The CDR3: CAISDSAGNTEAFF. Here the CDR3 DNA reads TGTGCCATCAGTGATTCCGCAGGGAACACTGAAGCTTTCTTT. V gene TRBV10-3 combines with J gene TRBJ1-1; the D is unclear. Germline V gives CDR1 ENHRY, CDR2 SYGVKD. Deletions cut 3 bases from V and 1 base from J, with 9 bases between. The CDR3 totals 14 residues.

The CDR3 nucleotides read TGTGCCACCAGCCGGGCCGGGACAGGGGGATATGGCTACACCTTC. The encoded protein is CATSRAGTGGYGYTF. The genes are TRBV15 and TRBJ1-2; 11 bases fit TRBD1. The CDR3 totals 15 residues. Germline V gene sequence: CDR1 LNHNV, CDR2 YYDKDF (reference sequence). Trimming took 5 bases from V and 5 from J; bases not matched to a gene: 7.

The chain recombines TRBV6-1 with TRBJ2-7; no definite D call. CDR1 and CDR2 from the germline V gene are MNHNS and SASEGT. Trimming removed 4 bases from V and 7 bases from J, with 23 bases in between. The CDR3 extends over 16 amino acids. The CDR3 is CASSVGPTALPLEQYF. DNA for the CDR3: TGTGCCAGCAGTGTGGGCCCGACGGCCCTACCCCTGGAGCAGTACTTC.

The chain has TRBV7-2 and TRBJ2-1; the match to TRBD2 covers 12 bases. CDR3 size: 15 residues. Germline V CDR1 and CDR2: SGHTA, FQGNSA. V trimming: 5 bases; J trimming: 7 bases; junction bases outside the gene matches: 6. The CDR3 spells CASSPWTSGENEQFF. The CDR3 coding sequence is TGTGCCAGCAGCCCGTGGACTAGCGGGGAGAATGAGCAGTTCTTC.

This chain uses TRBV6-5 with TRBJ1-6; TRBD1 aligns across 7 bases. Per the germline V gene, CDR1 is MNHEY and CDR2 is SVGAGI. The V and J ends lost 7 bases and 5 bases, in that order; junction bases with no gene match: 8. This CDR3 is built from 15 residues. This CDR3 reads CASILQGRHNSPLHF. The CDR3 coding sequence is TGTGCCAGCATCCTACAGGGGAGGCATAATTCACCCCTCCACTTT.

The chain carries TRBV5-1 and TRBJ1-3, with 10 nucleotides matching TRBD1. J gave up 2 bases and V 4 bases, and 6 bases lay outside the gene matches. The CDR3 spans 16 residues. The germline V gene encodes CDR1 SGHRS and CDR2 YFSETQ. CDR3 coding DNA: TGCGCCAGCAGCCCGGGGACAGGGGCAGCTGGAAACACCATATATTTT. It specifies CASSPGTGAAGNTIYF.

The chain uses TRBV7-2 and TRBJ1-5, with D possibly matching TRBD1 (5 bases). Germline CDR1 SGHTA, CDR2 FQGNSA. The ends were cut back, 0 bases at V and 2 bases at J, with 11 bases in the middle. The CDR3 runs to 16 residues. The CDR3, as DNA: TGTGCCAGCAGCTTAGCAGGGGTATACGGCAATCAGCCCCAGCATTTT. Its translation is CASSLAGVYGNQPQHF.

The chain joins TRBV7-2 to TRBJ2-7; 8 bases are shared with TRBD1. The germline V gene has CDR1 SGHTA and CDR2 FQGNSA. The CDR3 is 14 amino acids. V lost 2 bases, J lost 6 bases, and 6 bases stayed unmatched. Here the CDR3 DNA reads TGTGCCAGCAGCTTAAGTACAGGACAGGGCGAGCAGTACTTC. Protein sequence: CASSLSTGQGEQYF.

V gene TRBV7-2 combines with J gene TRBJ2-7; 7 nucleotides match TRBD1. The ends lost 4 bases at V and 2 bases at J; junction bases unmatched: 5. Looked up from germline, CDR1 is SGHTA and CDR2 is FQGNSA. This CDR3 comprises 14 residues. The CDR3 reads CASSSPDRPYEQYF. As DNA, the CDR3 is TGTGCCAGCAGCTCCCCGGACAGGCCCTACGAGCAGTACTTC.

This CDR3 is CASTNRDRNNSPLHF. In nucleotides, the CDR3 is TGTGCCAGCACCAACCGGGACAGAAATAATTCACCCCTCCACTTT. J is TRBJ1-6 and V is TRBV3-1 (or the pseudogene TRBV3-2), with 7 bases aligning to TRBD1. J was trimmed by 5 bases and V by 7 bases; bases with no gene match: 8. CDR1 is LGHDT, CDR2 YNNKEL, per germline (reference sequence). The CDR3 extends over 15 amino acids.

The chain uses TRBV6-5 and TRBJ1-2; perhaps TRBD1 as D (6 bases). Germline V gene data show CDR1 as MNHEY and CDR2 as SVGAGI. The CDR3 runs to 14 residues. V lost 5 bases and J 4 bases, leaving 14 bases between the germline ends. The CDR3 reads CASSPGQTVYGYTF. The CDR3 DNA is TGTGCCAGCAGTCCCGGACAGACAGTCTATGGCTACACCTTC.